Sequencing of this TCR beta chain was carried out in a study of blood T cells in healthy people across ages. Findings and caveats of the study: Naive CD4+ cells and diversity were both higher in long-lived donors than in aged donors. Among T cells, TCR beta diversity per million cells dropped roughly linearly as age rose.

Drawing of peripheral blood yielded approximately 10 milliliters from each donor. No fewer than 7 million PBMCs went into each sample. Remarks on this clonotype: What it binds is unknown.

The CDR3 runs to 15 residues. Trimming pared 5 bases from V and 2 bases from J, leaving 15 bases between. Primers used in a second PCR of roughly 7 to 11 cycles were a sample-barcoded 5' primer and a J-beta primer mix. TCRdb independently ran MiXCR on the 5' RACE reads; one entry per CDR3 protein. The table lists 650,000 or so distinct CDR3 sequences, 52% of them singletons. This clonotype was obtained from a woman of 80 years or more in good health. The chain links TRBV12-3 or TRBV12-4 to TRBJ1-2, with D uncertain. The sample was blood. In DNA, the CDR3 is TGTGCCAGCAGTCCATATCTCACAGCGAACTATGGCTACACCTTC. This gives the protein CASSPYLTANYGYTF.